This paragraph covers one T cell receptor (beta chain) sequence. Its antigen is still unknown. This sample was included in a study of cytomegalovirus exposure and HLA in healthy donors. Study-wide findings and caveats: The authors later found most CMV-associated TCR beta chains appeared HLA-restricted. Earlier analysis looked at TCR beta V segments, and most were productive about 90% or about 30% of the time. A later analysis linked a missense variant in DCLRE1C to the trimming of TCR beta V and J genes.

Per the germline V gene, CDR1 is MNHNS and CDR2 is SASEGT. V lost 0 bases and J 6 bases, leaving 9 bases between the germline ends. The CDR3 consists of 14 residues. The PCR contained 60 Vbeta and 13 Jbeta primers. Source study methods: Later, roughly 80 million unique TCR beta chains were counted in an analysis, and some 11 million of them were shared. Assay: immunoSEQ multiplex PCR; the TCRdb copy retains only in-frame clones and omits some. The DNA was the basis for D and trimming; V, J and clone size are from that table. The profile shows tens of thousands of clones, around 74% of them singletons.

This TCR was sampled from a young man in good health and CMV-seropositive. The J gene is TRBJ1-5, the V gene TRBV6-1; no clear D. Input material: PBMCs. CDR3 protein: CASSEAPGFQPQHF. CDR3 coding DNA: TGTGCCAGCAGTGAAGCTCCAGGTTTTCAGCCCCAGCATTTT.